The TCR beta chain described here comes from a study of regulatory T cells. Study-wide findings and caveats: Regulatory T cells showed the strongest V-J pair restriction and V/J gene skewing among patient repertoires. Hydrophobic residues at CDR3 positions 6 and 7 were enriched in conventional CD4+ T cells of CD3G-deficient patients.

V was pared by 5 bases and J by 4 bases, with 12 bases between. In germline, CDR1 is SGHAT, CDR2 FQNNGV. The CDR3 length is 14 residues. A couple of CD3G-deficient patients had more severe autoimmunity; all had some. Sorting split CD4+ cells into CD25-high CD127-low Tregs and CD25-low CD127-high conventional T cells. Comment on this clone: Antigen specificity is unknown.

Primers: 52 TRBV forward and 13 TRBJ reverse. Repertoires were generated with immunoSEQ multiplex PCR, while TCRdb's copy carries only in-frame clones and drops some. The sample holds tens of thousands of clones; 70% to 90% are singletons and the top ten take over 2%. V usage is TRBV11-2 and J usage is TRBJ2-1, with D perhaps TRBD2 (5 bases). Sequencing was performed on conventional CD4+ T cells sorted from blood. The sequence was obtained from a person aged 18-35 years with CD3G deficiency. CDR3 region: CASSLREPYNEQFF. The CDR3 DNA sequence: TGTGCCAGCAGCCTCCGGGAACCATACAATGAGCAGTTCTTC.